In its sample, the clone carrying this T cell receptor beta chain was seen once. How the authors handled the data: Estimates of nucleated cell counts were drawn from the amplification of reference gene primers. Measured with immunoSEQ multiplex PCR; TCRdb has only the in-frame clones, and not every one. V and J calls and clone size are given by that table; D and trimming were obtained from the DNA. Among approximately 23,000 clones listed, 80% to 90% were seen once. These data are taken from a study of blood T cell repertoires in COVID-19. Study as a whole: Donors in the United States, Italy and Spain gave samples during acute or convalescent COVID-19.

Trimming removed 3 bases at V and 3 bases at J, with 16 bases between. Germline-derived CDR1 and CDR2 are SGHRS and YFSETQ. The CDR3 extends over 15 amino acids. The chain carries TRBV5-1 and TRBJ2-7, with a possible D match to TRBD2 (5 bases). This clonotype originated in a woman older than 75 with active COVID-19. Specimen: peripheral blood. CDR3 sequence (DNA): TGCGCCAGCAGCTGGAGCTTGGGAGTAGGCTACGAGCAGTACTTC. It specifies CASSWSLGVGYEQYF.